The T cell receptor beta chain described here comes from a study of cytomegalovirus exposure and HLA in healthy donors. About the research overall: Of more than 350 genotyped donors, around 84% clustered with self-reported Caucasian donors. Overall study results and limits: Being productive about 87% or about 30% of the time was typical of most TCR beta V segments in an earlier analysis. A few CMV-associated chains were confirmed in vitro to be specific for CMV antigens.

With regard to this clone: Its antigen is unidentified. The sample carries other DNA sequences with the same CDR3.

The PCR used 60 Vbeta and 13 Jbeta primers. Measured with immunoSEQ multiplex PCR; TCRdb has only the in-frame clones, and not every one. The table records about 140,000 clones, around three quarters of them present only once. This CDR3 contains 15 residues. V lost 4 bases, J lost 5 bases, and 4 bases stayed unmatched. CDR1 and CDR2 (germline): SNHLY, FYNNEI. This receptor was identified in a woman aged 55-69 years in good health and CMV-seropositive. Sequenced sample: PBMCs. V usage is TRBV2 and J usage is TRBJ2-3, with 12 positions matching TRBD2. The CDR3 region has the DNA TGTGCCAGCAGTGCAGGACTAGCGGGAAGAGATACGCAGTATTTT. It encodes CASSAGLAGRDTQYF.